These 11 T cell receptor beta chains share one sample of origin, sequenced in a study of T cell responses to AZD1222 COVID-19 vaccine (TCRdb year 2021). Libraries were made using the immunoSEQ multiplex PCR assay. What TCRdb holds here is the immuneACCESS table cut down to in-frame rearrangements. Part of the clones is not present; checked against another copy, under half of the missing clones reflect an unresolved V gene, and the others are unexplained. The sample table records 130,000 to 150,000 clones; about 92% of these occur just once. The top ten constitute less than 2% of the sample. According to the study, the label for this sample's time point signals: baseline before first vaccination. The source material was peripheral blood, sampled on day 0 of AZD1222 vaccination. These TCRs come from an adult in good health.

The chain couples TRBV7-9 to TRBJ1-2; 8 positions agree with TRBD1. After removal of 5 bases from V and 0 bases from J, the junction contained 5 bases not matched to a gene. Germline V CDR1 and CDR2: SEHNR, FQNEAQ (reference sequence). The CDR3 is made up of 15 amino acids. CDR3 residues: CASSPRTGTNYGYTF. CDR3 sequence (DNA): TGTGCCAGCAGCCCTCGGACAGGGACTAACTATGGCTACACCTTC.

This clone was seen just once. CDR3: CASSLAHRDRGYGYTF. Written as DNA, the CDR3 is TGTGCCAGCAGCTTAGCGCACAGGGACAGAGGCTATGGCTACACCTTC. The chain joins TRBV7-8 to TRBJ1-2; 7 bases align to TRBD1. The CDR3 has 16 amino acids. After removal of 0 bases from V and 4 bases from J, the junction contained 8 bases not matched to a gene. CDR1 and CDR2 (germline): SGHVS, FQNEAQ.

CDR3 sequence reads: CASSLRRRGTYEQYF. For the CDR3, the DNA is TGTGCCAGCAGCTTGAGGAGGAGAGGGACCTACGAGCAGTACTTC. V is TRBV5-8 and J is TRBJ2-7; D perhaps matches TRBD2 (5 bases). V lost 1 base and J lost 2, with 13 bases in between. The CDR3 covers 15 residues. Germline CDR1 SGHTS, CDR2 YDEGEE.

This chain links TRBV6-4 with TRBJ2-6, with TRBD1 matching over 7 bases. The V segment lost 3 bases and the J segment 2 bases; nucleotides outside the gene matches: 4. The CDR3 spans 16 residues. The germline gives CDR1 MRHNA, CDR2 SNTAGT. The CDR3 reads CASSESDRAGANVLTF. CDR3 coding DNA: TGTGCCAGCAGTGAGTCCGACAGGGCTGGGGCCAACGTCCTGACTTTC.

The chain joins TRBV5-1 to TRBJ1-1; 8 nucleotides agree with TRBD1. The CDR3 is 16 residues long. Germline-derived CDR1 and CDR2 are SGHRS and YFSETQ. V lost 4 bases, J lost 0 bases, and 8 bases stayed unmatched. CDR3 loop: CASSPTGGRMNTEAFF. The CDR3 region has the DNA TGCGCCAGCAGCCCAACAGGGGGAAGGATGAACACTGAAGCTTTCTTT.

This clone was seen once. The chain is built from TRBV6-2 or TRBV6-3 and TRBJ2-1; D is unclear. V was trimmed by 5 bases and J by 5 bases, leaving 10 bases between them. CDR3 size: 13 residues. The V gene's germline CDR1 is MNHEY and CDR2 SVGEGT. CDR3 sequence: CASSGQNNNEQFF. The CDR3 DNA reads as TGTGCCAGCAGTGGCCAAAATAACAATGAGCAGTTCTTC.

V and J are TRBV27 and TRBJ1-1; tentative D call: TRBD1 (5 bases). The V end was cut by 2 bases, the J end by 3 bases, with 7 bases between. Germline V gives CDR1 MNHEY, CDR2 SMNVEV (reference sequence). The CDR3 totals 13 residues. CDR3 bases: TGTGCCAGCAGTTTACGAGGGGACACTGAAGCTTTCTTT. Encoded protein: CASSLRGDTEAFF.

The J gene is TRBJ1-1, the V gene TRBV2; TRBD1 might be the D (5 bases). Trimming shortened V by 7 bases and J by 1 base, and 13 bases separated the two germline ends. This CDR3 has 14 residues. Germline V gene data show CDR1 as SNHLY and CDR2 as FYNNEI. The CDR3 sequence: CASILLGPNTEAFF. DNA for the CDR3: TGTGCCAGCATCCTATTGGGGCCGAACACTGAAGCTTTCTTT.

On this clone itself: Additional DNA sequences in this sample encode the identical CDR3. This rearrangement joins TRBV5-1 to TRBJ1-1, with D perhaps matching TRBD1 (5 bases). Germline-derived CDR1 and CDR2 are SGHRS and YFSETQ. V was trimmed by 0 bases and J by 1 base, leaving 7 bases between them. There are 14 residues in the CDR3. The CDR3 loop reads CASSLAGGNTEAFF. Written as DNA, the CDR3 is TGCGCCAGCAGCTTGGCCGGGGGGAACACTGAAGCTTTCTTT.

The V gene is TRBV3-1 (or the pseudogene TRBV3-2), the J gene TRBJ2-1; 8 bases align to TRBD2. V shed 3 bases and J 5 bases; nucleotides not matched to a gene: 6. The CDR3 covers 15 residues. Germline CDR1 reads LGHDT; CDR2 reads YNNKEL (reference sequence). For the CDR3, the DNA is TGTGCCAGCAGCCAGGGGACTAGAGTACACAATGAGCAGTTCTTC. This sequence encodes CASSQGTRVHNEQFF.

This sequence joins TRBV2 and TRBJ1-6; D remains ambiguous. Germline V lookup: CDR1 SNHLY, CDR2 FYNNEI. V dropped 7 bases and J dropped 5 bases, with 15 bases sitting between them. This CDR3 contains 15 residues. The CDR3 loop reads CASTARAVHNSPLHF. The CDR3 DNA is TGTGCCAGCACCGCCCGCGCAGTCCATAATTCACCCCTCCACTTT.